Listed here are 24 T cell receptor beta chains from one sample, sequenced in a study of blood T cell repertoires in COVID-19. Assay: immunoSEQ multiplex PCR; the TCRdb copy retains only in-frame clones and omits some. The sample includes around 290,000 clones, approximately 91% of them seen just once. Sequenced: PBMCs or T cells enriched from blood (not recorded which). These receptors were obtained from a woman aged 40-49 years who had recovered from COVID-19.

V is TRBV19 and J is TRBJ1-4, with TRBD1 as a possible D gene (5 bases). V was pared by 6 bases and J by 7 bases, with 15 bases between. CDR1 and CDR2 from the germline V gene are LNHDA and SQIVND (reference sequence). CDR3 length: 14 residues. The DNA of the CDR3 is TGTGCCAGTAGCCCCCGGACGGGGGGTGAAAAACTGTTTTTT. This gives the protein CASSPRTGGEKLFF. The full variable domain, its missing parts supplied by reference TRBV19 and TRBJ1-4, is DGGITQSPKYLFRKEGQNVTLSCEQNLNHDAMYWYRQDPGQGLRLIYYSQIVNDFQKGDIAEGYSVSREKKESFPLTVTSAQKNPTAFYLCASSPRTGGEKLFFGSGTQLSVL.

In its sample, this clone was seen a few times. The chain combines TRBV6-5 with TRBJ1-6; D unresolved. Trimming took 4 bases from V and 4 from J, leaving 11 bases between them. The CDR3 length is 15 residues. Germline V lookup: CDR1 MNHEY, CDR2 SVGAGI. The CDR3 reads CASSLQVVYNSPLHF. CDR3 DNA sequence: TGTGCCAGCAGTTTACAAGTGGTGTATAATTCACCCCTCCACTTT.

The chain joins TRBV12-5 to TRBJ1-2; 8 bases align to TRBD1. V dropped 6 bases and J dropped 5; count of bases not matched to a gene: 8. The CDR3 runs 14 residues. The germline V gene has CDR1 LGHNT and CDR2 FRNRAP. The CDR3: CASGPGGPWYGYTF. CDR3 nucleotide sequence: TGTGCTAGTGGGCCAGGGGGCCCATGGTATGGCTACACCTTC.

The rearrangement uses TRBV5-5 and TRBJ1-6; 7 bases are shared with TRBD1. Germline V CDR1 and CDR2: SGHKS, YYEKEE (reference sequence). CDR3 length: 16 residues. After removal of 2 bases from V and 8 bases from J, the junction contained 10 bases not matched to a gene. CDR3 region: CASSFRGDRGDSPLHF. The DNA for the CDR3 is TGTGCCAGCAGCTTCCGAGGGGACAGAGGAGATTCACCCCTCCACTTT.

The chain recombines TRBV27 with TRBJ1-1; possible D gene TRBD1, 5 bases. CDR3 length equals 17 residues. Trimming took 2 bases from V and 4 from J, leaving 20 bases between them. Germline CDR1 and CDR2: MNHEY and SMNVEV (reference sequence). Written as DNA, the CDR3 is TGTGCCAGCAGTTTAATTCCGGGGGTACTGGGATTCACTGAAGCTTTCTTT. Translated: CASSLIPGVLGFTEAFF.

The V gene is TRBV2, the J gene TRBJ1-5; weak D call: TRBD1 (6 bases). Trimming stripped 5 bases from V and 3 bases from J, with 11 bases between. Germline V gene lookup returns CDR1 SNHLY and CDR2 FYNNEI. This CDR3 contains 14 residues. The CDR3 DNA is TGTGCCAGCAGTCCTGACAGGACCAATCAGCCCCAGCATTTT. Translation gives CASSPDRTNQPQHF. Full variable domain (missing parts from reference TRBV2 and TRBJ1-5): EPEVTQTPSHQVTQMGQEVILRCVPISNHLYFYWYRQILGQKVEFLVSFYNNEISEKSEIFDDQFSVERPDGSNFTLKIRSTKLEDSAMYFCASSPDRTNQPQHFGDGTRLSIL.

The rearrangement joins TRBV3-1 (or the pseudogene TRBV3-2) to TRBJ2-2, with 9 bases that match TRBD2. Germline V lookup: CDR1 LGHDT, CDR2 YNNKEL (reference sequence). This CDR3 comprises 15 residues. Losses at the gene ends were 2 bases for V and 10 bases for J; bases not matched to a gene: 8. The DNA for the CDR3 is TGTGCCAGCAGCCAACGGGCTAGCGGGGAGGAGGAGCTGTTTTTT. This sequence encodes CASSQRASGEEELFF.

V is TRBV7-8 and J is TRBJ1-5, with 8 bases matching TRBD1. J gave up 6 bases and V 5 bases, and 9 bases lay outside the gene matches. Germline lookup yields CDR1 SGHVS and CDR2 FQNEAQ. This CDR3 contains 15 residues. The CDR3: CASSPRTGLGQPQHF. The CDR3, as DNA: TGTGCCAGCAGCCCCCGGACAGGGCTCGGTCAGCCCCAGCATTTT.

This clone was detected only once. The genes are TRBV7-3 and TRBJ1-1; D is ambiguous. The CDR3 runs to 13 residues. Germline assignment: CDR1 SGHTA and CDR2 FQGTGA. V gave up 2 bases and J gave up 8 bases, with 12 bases separating them. The CDR3: CASSLYGRPEAFF. In DNA, the CDR3 is TGTGCCAGCAGCTTATATGGGCGTCCCGAAGCTTTCTTT. The whole variable domain, remainder taken from reference TRBV7-3 and TRBJ1-1, is GAGVSQTPSNKVTEKGKYVELRCDPISGHTALYWYRQSLGQGPEFLIYFQGTGAADDSGLPNDRFFAVRPEGSVSTLKIQRTERGDSAVYLCASSLYGRPEAFFGQGTRLTVV.

CDR3 nucleotide sequence: TGTGCCAGCAGGGACAGTGGAGGAGGAGATGGCTACACCTTC. It is translated as CASRDSGGGDGYTF. The rearrangement joins TRBV6-5 to TRBJ1-2, with D possibly being TRBD1 (6 bases). Trimming stripped 6 bases from V and 6 bases from J, with 17 bases between. CDR3 length: 14 amino acids. Germline assignment: CDR1 MNHEY and CDR2 SVGAGI.

The rearrangement uses TRBV2 and TRBJ2-3, with 11 bases matching TRBD2. There are 15 residues in the CDR3. CDR1 is SNHLY, CDR2 FYNNEI, per germline. The V gene end was trimmed by 8 bases and the J gene end by 5 bases; junction bases not matched to a gene: 9. CDR3: CASHQAGTSGDTQYF. CDR3 nucleotides: TGTGCCAGCCACCAAGCCGGGACTAGCGGAGATACGCAGTATTTT.

The CDR3 region has the DNA TGTGCCAGCAGCGTGGGACTAGCGGGGTACACCGGGGAGCTGTTTTTT. Translating gives CASSVGLAGYTGELFF. V gene TRBV7-2 combines with J gene TRBJ2-2, with 13 bases fitting TRBD2. From germline, CDR1 is SGHTA and CDR2 FQGNSA. The CDR3 extends over 16 amino acids. V shed 5 bases, J shed 3 bases, and the junction held 3 bases outside the gene matches.

This clone has just one count. The rearrangement uses TRBV5-4 and TRBJ1-2; D possibly corresponds to TRBD1 (6 bases). Germline CDR1 reads SGHNT; CDR2 reads YYREEE (reference sequence). The V end lost 4 bases, the J end lost 9 bases, and 13 bases lay between the germline ends. This CDR3 spans 12 amino acids. CDR3 region: CASSALGASYTF. The CDR3 bases are TGTGCCAGCAGCGCACTGGGGGCGAGCTACACCTTC.

The chain uses TRBV7-9 and TRBJ2-1, with 12 bases identical to TRBD2. This CDR3 contains 15 residues. V shed 4 bases and J 8 bases; nucleotides not matched to a gene: 6. CDR1 SEHNR and CDR2 FQNEAQ come from the germline V gene (reference sequence). The CDR3 DNA reads as TGTGCCAGCAGCTCTAGCGGGGGGGCCTCGGATGAGCAGTTCTTC. Amino acid sequence: CASSSSGGASDEQFF.

The chain couples TRBV9 to TRBJ2-7; 8 positions match TRBD1. Trimming removed 4 bases from V and 5 bases from J; junction bases left unmatched: 8. The germline CDR1 and CDR2 sequences are SGDLS and YYNGEE. The CDR3 is made up of 14 amino acids. The chain's CDR3 is CASSTGQGGHEQYF. The CDR3 DNA reads as TGTGCCAGCAGCACCGGACAGGGTGGCCACGAGCAGTACTTC.

V and J are TRBV9 and TRBJ2-1, with D possibly TRBD1 on 5 matching bases. CDR1 and CDR2 (germline): SGDLS, YYNGEE. V lost 0 bases and J lost 7, with 17 bases in between. The CDR3 is 16 amino acids. CDR3 DNA: TGTGCCAGCAGCGTAGTAACAGGCTTCTCCCTTAATGAGCAGTTCTTC. Protein: CASSVVTGFSLNEQFF.

The V call is TRBV2, the J call TRBJ1-2, with D unresolved. CDR3 length: 13 amino acids. Trimming left V 4 bases short and J 4 bases short, with 10 bases between. Germline values: CDR1 SNHLY, CDR2 FYNNEI. CDR3: CASSVGGSYGYTF. Here the CDR3 DNA reads TGTGCCAGCAGTGTTGGAGGGTCCTATGGCTACACCTTC.

As regards this clone: Other DNA sequences in this specimen translate into the identical CDR3. This chain connects TRBV2 to TRBJ1-1, with 10 nucleotides matching TRBD1. Germline CDR1 reads SNHLY; CDR2 reads FYNNEI. V lost 4 bases and J lost 4; bases outside the gene matches: 0. CDR3 size: 13 residues. The CDR3 region is CASSGQGATEAFF. The CDR3 DNA reads TGTGCCAGCAGTGGACAGGGGGCCACTGAAGCTTTCTTT.

The V call is TRBV19, the J call TRBJ1-2, with D tentatively TRBD1 (6 bases). Germline assignment: CDR1 LNHDA and CDR2 SQIVND (reference sequence). The V end lost 5 bases, the J end lost 0 bases, and 16 bases lay between the germline ends. The CDR3 consists of 16 residues. In DNA, the CDR3 is TGTGCCAGTAGTCTACAGGCGACAGGAGCTAACTATGGCTACACCTTC. Translating gives CASSLQATGANYGYTF.

CDR3 region: CASSDRGWVSNQPQHF. For the CDR3, the DNA is TGTGCCAGCAGTGACAGGGGGTGGGTAAGCAATCAGCCCCAGCATTTT. V usage is TRBV2 and J usage is TRBJ1-5; TRBD1 agrees at 7 bases. This CDR3 has 16 residues. Germline-derived CDR1 and CDR2 are SNHLY and FYNNEI. V lost 3 bases, J lost 1 base, and 6 bases stayed unmatched.

The chain is built from TRBV4-3 and TRBJ2-6, with D perhaps TRBD1 (6 bases). The CDR3 is made up of 15 amino acids. V was pared by 3 bases and J by 0 bases, with 6 bases between. Germline CDR1 and CDR2: LGHNA and YSLEER. The CDR3 loop reads CASSHRGSGANVLTF. The CDR3 bases are TGCGCCAGCAGCCACAGGGGCTCTGGGGCCAACGTCCTGACTTTC.

The V call is TRBV6-4, the J call TRBJ1-2; 9 bases fit TRBD1. CDR1 is MRHNA, CDR2 SNTAGT, per germline. The CDR3 loop spans 14 amino acids. After removal of 6 bases from V and 6 bases from J, the junction contained 8 bases not matched to a gene. In nucleotides, the CDR3 is TGTGCCAGCAGCCCGACAGGGGGGTTCAATGGCTACACCTTC. Its protein product is CASSPTGGFNGYTF.

The CDR3 reads CASSTTGGAAEQYF. Here the CDR3 DNA reads TGTGCCAGCAGCACAACGGGGGGAGCCGCCGAGCAGTACTTC. The V call is TRBV28, the J call TRBJ2-7; 7 bases are shared with TRBD2. The CDR3 runs 14 residues. The V gene's germline CDR1 is MDHEN and CDR2 SYDVKM. V shed 6 bases, J shed 6 bases, and the junction held 11 bases outside the gene matches.

The rearrangement uses TRBV2 and TRBJ1-1, with unresolved D. With 7 bases removed from V and 4 bases from J, the gap between germline ends came to 13 bases. This CDR3 has 13 amino acids. Germline-derived CDR1 and CDR2 are SNHLY and FYNNEI. CDR3 in amino acids: CASTRESGTEAFF. The CDR3 coding sequence is TGTGCCAGCACGAGGGAAAGCGGCACTGAAGCTTTCTTT.